The T cell receptor (beta chain) described here comes from a study of a mutant IDH1 vaccine in newly diagnosed glioma. Study overall: Vaccine administration was initiated 4-6 weeks following radiotherapy alone, or with temozolomide cycles. The study, taken as a whole, reports: Among patients, around 93% showed immune responses induced by the vaccine.

Here immunoSEQ multiplex PCR was the method, and the copy in TCRdb shows in-frame clones only, minus some. The sample records roughly 52,000 clones, 60% to 85% being singletons. Time point described: week 35, safety follow-up. Doses consisted of 300 ug of mutant IDH1 20-mer peptide each, paired with topical imiquimod. This clone was counted only a few times. The antigen is undetermined. V was clipped by 4 bases and J by 3 bases, with 11 bases between them. Per the germline V gene, CDR1 is SGHRS and CDR2 is YFSETQ. This CDR3 has 14 amino acids. The material sequenced was PBMCs, taken from a glioma patient whose treatment included an IDH1 peptide vaccine. This rearrangement joins TRBV5-1 to TRBJ1-5; D gene unclear. This receptor was identified in a man aged 35-49 years with glioma. CDR3 amino acids: CASSPTGYNQPQHF. CDR3 nucleotide sequence: TGCGCCAGCAGCCCTACTGGTTACAATCAGCCCCAGCATTTT.